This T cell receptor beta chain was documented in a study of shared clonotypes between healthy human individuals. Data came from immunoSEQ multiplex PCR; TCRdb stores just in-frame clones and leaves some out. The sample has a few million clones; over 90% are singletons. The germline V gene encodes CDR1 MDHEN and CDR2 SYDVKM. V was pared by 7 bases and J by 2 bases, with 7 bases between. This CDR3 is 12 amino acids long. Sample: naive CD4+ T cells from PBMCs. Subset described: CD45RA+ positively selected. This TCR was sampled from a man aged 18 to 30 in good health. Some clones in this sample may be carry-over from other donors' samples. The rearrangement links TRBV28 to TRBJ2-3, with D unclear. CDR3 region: CASKAITDTQYF. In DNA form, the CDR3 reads TGTGCCAGCAAAGCTATCACAGATACGCAGTATTTT.